A selection of T cell receptor beta chains follows, all from one sample in a study of blood T cell repertoires in COVID-19. Using immunoSEQ multiplex PCR, the repertoire was profiled, and TCRdb retains in-frame clones only, with some absent. The repertoire holds tens of thousands of clones, 90% seen once, with 3.9% in the top ten. Material: peripheral blood. The receptor set was obtained from a man over 45 with acute or convalescent COVID-19. Each CDR3 is given with its conserved first and last residue. The D gene is left open where the match is weak. Some rows have no size entry. The others give once, few or many, or a class for an expanded clone.

v_call: TRBV3-1/TRBV3-2
clone_size: once
j_call: TRBJ1-2
d_call: TRBD1
cdr3_nt: TGTGCCAGCAGCCAACTGGGGGGACAGAGTGGCTACACCTTC
cdr3_aa: CASSQLGGQSGYTF

v_call: TRBV29-1
clone_size: NA
j_call: TRBJ1-2
d_call: NA
cdr3_nt: TGCAGCGTTGATTGGGCGGGGGACTATGGCTACACCTTC
cdr3_aa: CSVDWAGDYGYTF

v_call: TRBV29-1
clone_size: NA
j_call: TRBJ1-1
d_call: TRBD1
cdr3_nt: TGCAGCGTGGACAGGGCTGTCGGAGCTTTCTTT
cdr3_aa: CSVDRAVGAFF

v_call: TRBV5-1
clone_size: NA
j_call: TRBJ1-5
d_call: NA
cdr3_nt: TGCGCCAGCAGCTTAGGGACACTCCCCAATCAGCCCCAGCATTTT
cdr3_aa: CASSLGTLPNQPQHF

v_call: TRBV5-6
clone_size: NA
j_call: TRBJ1-5
d_call: NA
cdr3_nt: TGTGCCAGCAGCTTGGGACAGGTTAGCAATCAGCCCCAGCATTTT
cdr3_aa: CASSLGQVSNQPQHF

v_call: TRBV7-6
clone_size: NA
j_call: TRBJ2-1
d_call: TRBD1
cdr3_nt: TGTGCCAGCAGCTTTAGGGGACAGGGTGAGCAGTTCTTC
cdr3_aa: CASSFRGQGEQFF

v_call: TRBV2
clone_size: NA
j_call: TRBJ1-4
d_call: NA
cdr3_nt: TGTGCCAGCAGGAGAGGGGGAGTCGATGAAAAACTGTTTTTT
cdr3_aa: CASRRGGVDEKLFF

v_call: TRBV2
clone_size: NA
j_call: TRBJ1-4
d_call: NA
cdr3_nt: TGTGCCAGCAGGGAAGGACAGTCTAATGAAAAACTGTTTTTT
cdr3_aa: CASREGQSNEKLFF

v_call: TRBV2
clone_size: few
j_call: TRBJ1-5
d_call: NA
cdr3_nt: TGTGCCAGCAGTGTGACAGTGGACAGCAATCAGCCCCAGCATTTT
cdr3_aa: CASSVTVDSNQPQHF

v_call: TRBV5-1
clone_size: NA
j_call: TRBJ1-2
d_call: NA
cdr3_nt: TGCGCCAGCAGCCGGGACACCGCTAACTATGGCTACACCTTC
cdr3_aa: CASSRDTANYGYTF

v_call: TRBV2
clone_size: NA
j_call: TRBJ2-1
d_call: TRBD2
cdr3_nt: TGTGCCAGCAGGTCTAGCGGGAGGGCGTCCTACAATGAGCAGTTCTTC
cdr3_aa: CASRSSGRASYNEQFF

v_call: TRBV6-4
clone_size: NA
j_call: TRBJ1-6
d_call: NA
cdr3_nt: TGTGCCAGCAGTGAAGGTGCAGGGAGGGGTTCACCCCTCCACTTT
cdr3_aa: CASSEGAGRGSPLHF

v_call: TRBV6-5
clone_size: NA
j_call: TRBJ2-1
d_call: TRBD1
cdr3_nt: TGTGCCAGCCGGACAGGGGCCTACAATGAGCAGTTCTTC
cdr3_aa: CASRTGAYNEQFF

v_call: TRBV6-6
clone_size: NA
j_call: TRBJ2-7
d_call: NA
cdr3_nt: TGTGCCAGCAGCCATAAAGGACAGGGGGCAGCGGGAGGGTCCTCCTACGAGCAGTACTTC
cdr3_aa: CASSHKGQGAAGGSSYEQYF

v_call: TRBV27
clone_size: once
j_call: TRBJ1-5
d_call: NA
cdr3_nt: TGTGCCAGCAGTTTAACCCCCTCTGTAGGGGGCAATCAGCCCCAGCATTTT
cdr3_aa: CASSLTPSVGGNQPQHF

v_call: TRBV5-8
clone_size: NA
j_call: TRBJ1-2
d_call: TRBD1
cdr3_nt: TGTGCCAGCAGCCCCGGGACAGGGGGCGCCTATGGCTACACCTTC
cdr3_aa: CASSPGTGGAYGYTF

v_call: TRBV15
clone_size: NA
j_call: TRBJ2-5
d_call: NA
cdr3_nt: TGTGCCACCAGCAAAGAAAAAGACCTATACGGAGCCCAGTACTTC
cdr3_aa: CATSKEKDLYGAQYF

v_call: TRBV5-1
clone_size: NA
j_call: TRBJ2-1
d_call: TRBD2
cdr3_nt: TGCGCCAGCAGCTCCTCCGGGACTAGCGGGGGTAGCTCCTACAATGAGCAGTTCTTC
cdr3_aa: CASSSSGTSGGSSYNEQFF

v_call: TRBV7-9
clone_size: NA
j_call: TRBJ1-3
d_call: NA
cdr3_nt: TGTGCCAGCAGCTTAGCACAGATCTCTGGAAACACCATATATTTT
cdr3_aa: CASSLAQISGNTIYF

v_call: TRBV6-5
clone_size: NA
j_call: TRBJ1-2
d_call: TRBD1
cdr3_nt: TGTGCCAGCAGTTCTACACAGGGGGGCTATGGCTACACCTTC
cdr3_aa: CASSSTQGGYGYTF

v_call: TRBV19
clone_size: NA
j_call: TRBJ2-1
d_call: TRBD2
cdr3_nt: TGTGCCAGTAGTCCAGGACTAGCGGACCGTTACTCCTACAATGAGCAGTTCTTC
cdr3_aa: CASSPGLADRYSYNEQFF

v_call: TRBV19
clone_size: few
j_call: TRBJ2-7
d_call: NA
cdr3_nt: TGTGCCAGTAGTGGAGGGTCCGGGGCCTACGAGCAGTACTTC
cdr3_aa: CASSGGSGAYEQYF

v_call: TRBV30
clone_size: NA
j_call: TRBJ2-5
d_call: NA
cdr3_nt: TGTGCCTGGAGTGTACCGGGTTCCAGAAAGACCCAGTACTTC
cdr3_aa: CAWSVPGSRKTQYF

v_call: TRBV6-5
clone_size: NA
j_call: TRBJ1-1
d_call: NA
cdr3_nt: TGTGCCAGCAGTTTCGGGGTACCCCCAGCTTTCTTT
cdr3_aa: CASSFGVPPAFF

v_call: TRBV5-1
clone_size: NA
j_call: TRBJ1-3
d_call: NA
cdr3_nt: TGCGCCAGCAGCGCGGATCCAGGGGAACCTGGAAACACCATATATTTT
cdr3_aa: CASSADPGEPGNTIYF

v_call: TRBV5-1
clone_size: NA
j_call: TRBJ2-7
d_call: TRBD2
cdr3_nt: TGCGCCAGCAGCTTGGGGCTTAGTTTAGCGGGGACTTCCTACGAGCAGTACTTC
cdr3_aa: CASSLGLSLAGTSYEQYF

v_call: TRBV7-8
clone_size: NA
j_call: TRBJ1-2
d_call: NA
cdr3_nt: TGTGCCAGCAGCTTATCGTCGGGTTATGGCTACACCTTC
cdr3_aa: CASSLSSGYGYTF

v_call: TRBV27
clone_size: few
j_call: TRBJ2-7
d_call: TRBD1
cdr3_nt: TGTGCCAGCAGACTCGGGACAGGTGCCTACGAGCAGTACTTC
cdr3_aa: CASRLGTGAYEQYF

v_call: TRBV6-1
clone_size: once
j_call: TRBJ1-1
d_call: NA
cdr3_nt: TGTGCCAGCACCGTCAACAGGGTGTCTGAAGCTTTCTTT
cdr3_aa: CASTVNRVSEAFF

v_call: TRBV24-1
clone_size: NA
j_call: TRBJ2-3
d_call: TRBD2
cdr3_nt: TGTGCCACCAGTGAGGCTAGCGGGAATTGGGACGGCACAGATACGCAGTATTTT
cdr3_aa: CATSEASGNWDGTDTQYF

v_call: TRBV5-1
clone_size: NA
j_call: TRBJ2-7
d_call: NA
cdr3_nt: TGCGCCAGCAGCTTGGTGTTAGGCGGGAAGAGGTACGAGCAGTACTTC
cdr3_aa: CASSLVLGGKRYEQYF

v_call: TRBV11-3
clone_size: NA
j_call: TRBJ1-3
d_call: TRBD1
cdr3_nt: TGTGCCAGCAGCGTCTCGCGGGGACAGGGTTCTGGAAACACCATATATTTT
cdr3_aa: CASSVSRGQGSGNTIYF

v_call: TRBV7-2
clone_size: NA
j_call: TRBJ2-1
d_call: NA
cdr3_nt: TGTGCCAGCAGCCAAGGCGGGACGGAGCAGTTCTTC
cdr3_aa: CASSQGGTEQFF

v_call: TRBV25-1
clone_size: NA
j_call: TRBJ2-5
d_call: TRBD2
cdr3_nt: TGTGCCAGCAGTGATCCCCCAGCGGGAGAAGAGACCCAGTACTTC
cdr3_aa: CASSDPPAGEETQYF

v_call: TRBV11-3
clone_size: NA
j_call: TRBJ1-2
d_call: NA
cdr3_nt: TGTGCCAGCAGCTTGAGAAACTATGGCTACACCTTC
cdr3_aa: CASSLRNYGYTF

v_call: TRBV18
clone_size: once
j_call: TRBJ2-1
d_call: NA
cdr3_nt: TGTGCCAGCTCACCGGATGAGGGCAAGCAGTTCTTC
cdr3_aa: CASSPDEGKQFF

v_call: TRBV2
clone_size: NA
j_call: TRBJ2-1
d_call: TRBD2
cdr3_nt: TGTGCCAGCAGCGTTAGCGGGAGGGTATATGAGCAGTTCTTC
cdr3_aa: CASSVSGRVYEQFF

v_call: TRBV5-1
clone_size: NA
j_call: TRBJ2-7
d_call: NA
cdr3_nt: TGCGCCAGCAGCTATGCTGGACACTACGAGCAGTACTTC
cdr3_aa: CASSYAGHYEQYF

v_call: TRBV2
clone_size: NA
j_call: TRBJ2-2
d_call: TRBD2
cdr3_nt: TGTGCCAGCAGTGAAGGGACTAGTGCCACCGGGGAGCTGTTTTTT
cdr3_aa: CASSEGTSATGELFF

v_call: TRBV11-2
clone_size: few
j_call: TRBJ2-7
d_call: TRBD2
cdr3_nt: TGTGCCAGCAGCTTTATGAAAGGGGGACTAGGGCGCGAGCAGTACTTC
cdr3_aa: CASSFMKGGLGREQYF

v_call: TRBV6-5
clone_size: NA
j_call: TRBJ2-7
d_call: NA
cdr3_nt: TGTGCCAGCAGTTACTCGAGGGCCTACGAGCAGTACTTC
cdr3_aa: CASSYSRAYEQYF

v_call: TRBV2
clone_size: NA
j_call: TRBJ2-1
d_call: NA
cdr3_nt: TGTGCCAGCACCCTGACTAGTTGGGAGCAGTTCTTC
cdr3_aa: CASTLTSWEQFF

v_call: TRBV7-6
clone_size: NA
j_call: TRBJ2-1
d_call: NA
cdr3_nt: TGTGCCAGCAGTTCGACGGCAGGGCCTACCTTCTTC
cdr3_aa: CASSSTAGPTFF

v_call: TRBV7-9
clone_size: NA
j_call: TRBJ2-7
d_call: TRBD1
cdr3_nt: TGTGCCAGCAGCGTATCCCGACAGGGGGCCGAGCAGTACTTC
cdr3_aa: CASSVSRQGAEQYF

v_call: TRBV5-5
clone_size: NA
j_call: TRBJ1-5
d_call: NA
cdr3_nt: TGTGCCAGCAGAGGAGGGAGGGATAGCAATCAGCCCCAGCATTTT
cdr3_aa: CASRGGRDSNQPQHF